This T cell receptor beta chain was identified in a study of T cell responses to AZD1222 COVID-19 vaccine. Study results and limitations: Vaccine-associated CD4 TCRs ranged over spike, dominating at 160-218 and 743-854. AZD1222 recipients seropositive at baseline numbered only six or seven. Donors skewed white British and female; clonal diversity was possibly underestimated.

Note on this clone: Its antigen is undetermined.

CDR1 is LNHNV, CDR2 YYDKDF, per germline (reference sequence). The CDR3 is made up of 15 amino acids. V gave up 2 bases and J gave up 6 bases; unmatched junction bases: 9. The data were produced by immunoSEQ multiplex PCR, yet TCRdb's version contains in-frame clones alone and is incomplete. Of some 150,000 clones in the sample, under 95% were seen once. Material: peripheral blood, obtained 28 days after the second AZD1222 dose. This chain uses TRBV15 with TRBJ2-7, with 8 positions matching TRBD2. The receptor was derived from an adult who received the AZD1222 COVID-19 vaccine. CDR3 sequence: CATSRSGLAASEQYF. CDR3 bases: TGTGCCACCAGCAGATCCGGACTAGCCGCAAGCGAGCAGTACTTC.